This T cell receptor (beta chain) derives from a study of blood T cells in healthy people across ages (dated by TCRdb to the mid-2010s). Context from the whole study: In model experiments, template switching captured roughly one uniquely barcoded TCR beta cDNA molecule for every two T cells. Using deep sequencing normalized with unique cDNA molecular identifiers, the study measured how TCR beta repertoire diversity changes with age. Donors were grouped into four age groups: young (average roughly 17 years), middle-aged (39), aged (about 60) and long-lived (about 82). To avoid experimental bias, donors of different ages were randomly spread across the sequencing lanes. For two donors (one aged 18 to 29 and one aged 80 or older), the study analyzed two additional independent replicas of 1 million unique cDNA reads from the same blood draw. The full study reports these points: The long-lived group showed more naive CD4+ T cells, fewer expanded clones and increased TCR diversity than the aged group, suggesting age selection. Observed TCR beta diversity per million T cells fell roughly linearly with age, and a significant reduction was already apparent by age about 38. Because the CMV infection status of the donors was unknown, age-related changes in expanded clonotypes may potentially have been confounded. The percentage of naive T cells measured by flow cytometry correlated strongly with observed TCR beta diversity. Because profiling used bulk unsorted PBMCs, naive and antigen-experienced compartments could not be compared conclusively. Estimates of total diversity from one million sequenced T cells were regarded as lower bounds and underestimates.

With respect to this clonotype: This clone's antigen is unknown. No much larger clone exists at a distance of one base, and base qualities are not known.

The germline V gene encodes CDR1 MGHRA and CDR2 YSYEKL. The germline ends are 13 bases apart after V is trimmed by 1 base and J by 3 bases. The CDR3 goes from the cysteine to the phenylalanine over 15 residues. CDR3 DNA is the only sequence kept; it has 45 bases, read in frame from the first base. Libraries were made using 5' RACE. Instrument on record: Illumina HiSeq 2500. A second PCR of about 7 to 12 cycles was performed with a sample-barcoded 5' primer and a J-beta primer mix. A unique molecular identifier was introduced onto each TCR beta cDNA molecule by a template-switch 5' adaptor carrying 12 random nucleotides. Each sample yielded at least 2.5 million CDR3-containing paired-end reads. The Mint cDNA synthesis kit, primed by a TRBC-specific oligonucleotide, was used to synthesize first-strand cDNA from all RNA. Following uracil-DNA glycosylase treatment, a first 18-cycle PCR with universal primers M1SS and BC2_uni_R was performed on all cDNA. Processing in the source paper ran as follows. Each sample was normalized by randomly selecting 1 million high-quality reads, each carrying a distinct molecular identifier. Reads sharing molecular identifiers were discarded rather than binned into consensus sequences. MiTCR, set to a Q25 quality threshold and the strictest error-elimination algorithm, was used for CDR3 identification, clonotype clustering and error correction. A nonparametric unseen species model using Euler transformation provided a lower-bound estimate of total TCR beta diversity. TCRdb applied fastp at Q25 and MiXCR to the public reads, then kept only in-frame beta chains. CDR3 protein sequences are deduplicated, and each keeps its most common genes and DNA. The V and J calls, along with clone size, are taken from TCRdb and not from the paper's own processing. A total of around 1.5 million distinct CDR3 sequences appear in this sample, approximately 42% of them only once. The ten biggest clones cover 7.9% of the sample.

Systemically healthy Caucasian individuals from Russia, 35 to 50 in total and aged about 6 to 100 years, were included as donors. Roughly 10 milliliters of peripheral blood were collected from each donor into EDTA-treated Vacutainer tubes. PBMCs were isolated by Ficoll-Paque density-gradient centrifugation, with at least 7 million obtained per sample. Total RNA was extracted from PBMCs with Trizol reagent, with at least 5 micrograms obtained per sample. The percentages of naive CD45RAhigh/CD27high T cells were determined by flow cytometry on a PBMC aliquot from every donor. The clonotype originates from a woman aged 18-29 years in good health. Sequencing was carried out using blood. The sequence joins TRBV4-1 to TRBJ2-7; the D gene remains uncertain. The CDR3 is CASSQGISASYEQYF. The nucleotides read TGCGCCAGCAGCCAAGGAATTTCAGCTAGCTACGAGCAGTACTTC.